The 7 T cell receptor beta chains below all came from one sample that was sequenced in a study of blood T cell repertoires in COVID-19. Sequencing was performed with immunoSEQ multiplex PCR; in TCRdb, only in-frame clones are kept and a portion is missing. The repertoire includes around 230,000 clones, approximately 89% of them detected once, and about 2.5% sits in the top ten. Sequencing was carried out using PBMCs or T cells enriched from blood (not recorded which). The receptors shown here come from a woman aged 40 to 50 with acute COVID-19.

V usage is TRBV30 and J usage is TRBJ1-5; weak D call: TRBD1 (5 bases). Germline CDR1 reads GTSNPN; CDR2 reads SVGIG (reference sequence). The CDR3 is 15 residues long. Trimming removed 1 base from V and 3 bases from J, with 13 bases in between. CDR3 bases: TGTGCCTGGAGTGGGGCAGGGTCAATCAATCAGCCCCAGCATTTT. Translating gives CAWSGAGSINQPQHF.

The CDR3 DNA reads TGTGCCATCAGTGAGTCGAGAGAGAGCAATCAGCCCCAGCATTTT. It encodes CAISESRESNQPQHF. The chain employs TRBV10-3 and TRBJ1-5, with D uncertain. V was cut by 0 bases and J by 1 base, with 7 bases left in between. This CDR3 comprises 15 residues. Germline values: CDR1 ENHRY, CDR2 SYGVKD.

This clone was observed a few times. The gene calls are TRBV7-2 and TRBJ1-2, with a possible D match to TRBD1 (5 bases). V was pared by 5 bases and J by 10 bases, with 20 bases between. The V gene's germline CDR1 is SGHTA and CDR2 FQGNSA. The CDR3 runs 14 residues. CDR3 sequence reads: CASSPWRGSNDYTF. The CDR3 region has the DNA TGTGCCAGCAGCCCCTGGAGGGGCTCCAATGACTACACCTTC.

This clone was counted ten times or more. The chain has TRBV4-1 and TRBJ1-4, with no clear D. The germline gives CDR1 MGHRA, CDR2 YSYEKL. The length of the CDR3 is 15 residues. Trimming took off 5 bases at V and 5 bases at J, with 15 bases between the two ends. The CDR3, as DNA: TGCGCCAGCAGCAAGCGGGCAGCATTAAATGAAAAACTGTTTTTT. This sequence encodes CASSKRAALNEKLFF.

The gene calls are TRBV7-2 and TRBJ2-2, with TRBD2 matching 10 bases. This CDR3 has 18 residues. After removal of 5 bases from V and 8 bases from J, the junction contained 17 bases not matched to a gene. Germline CDR1 reads SGHTA; CDR2 reads FQGNSA. This CDR3 reads CASSHLLGLAGVYGELFF. For the CDR3, the DNA is TGTGCCAGCAGCCACCTACTCGGTCTAGCGGGAGTTTATGGGGAGCTGTTTTTT.

V is TRBV9 and J is TRBJ1-6; D may be TRBD1 (6 bases). V was pared by 3 bases and J by 2 bases, with 12 bases between. The CDR3 is 16 residues long. Per the germline V gene, CDR1 is SGDLS and CDR2 is YYNGEE. CDR3 bases: TGTGCCAGCAGCGCCGGACAGAACCCCTATAATTCACCCCTCCACTTT. Translating gives CASSAGQNPYNSPLHF.

In this sample, this clone turned up once. The CDR3 protein is CASSFGQLLGHQETQYF. The CDR3 DNA sequence: TGTGCCAGCAGCTTTGGACAGCTACTTGGGCACCAAGAGACCCAGTACTTC. The V call is TRBV5-8, the J call TRBJ2-5, with a possible D match to TRBD1 (6 bases). V lost 2 bases and J 0 bases, leaving 17 bases between the germline ends. Germline CDR1 and CDR2: SGHTS and YDEGEE. The CDR3 contains 17 residues. The complete variable domain, with remaining parts taken from reference TRBV5-8 and TRBJ2-5, reads EAGVTQSPTHLIKTRGQQATLRCSPISGHTSVYWYQQALGLGLQFLLWYDEGEERNRGNFPPRFSGRQFPNYSSELNVNALELEDSALYLCASSFGQLLGHQETQYFGPGTRLLVL.